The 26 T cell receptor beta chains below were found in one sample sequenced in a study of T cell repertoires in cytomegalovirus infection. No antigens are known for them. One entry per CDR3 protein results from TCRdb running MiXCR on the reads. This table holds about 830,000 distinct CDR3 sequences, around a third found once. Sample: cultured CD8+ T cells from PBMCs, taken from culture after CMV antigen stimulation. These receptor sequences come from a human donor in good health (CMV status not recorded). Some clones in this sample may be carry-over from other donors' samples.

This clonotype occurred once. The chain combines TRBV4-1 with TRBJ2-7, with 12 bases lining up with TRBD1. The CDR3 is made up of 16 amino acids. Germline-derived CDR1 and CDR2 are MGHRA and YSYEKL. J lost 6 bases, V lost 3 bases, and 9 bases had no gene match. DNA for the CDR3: TGCGCCAGCAGCCATGACCTAGGGACAGGGGGCTTCGAGCAGTACGTC. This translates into CASSHDLGTGGFEQYV.

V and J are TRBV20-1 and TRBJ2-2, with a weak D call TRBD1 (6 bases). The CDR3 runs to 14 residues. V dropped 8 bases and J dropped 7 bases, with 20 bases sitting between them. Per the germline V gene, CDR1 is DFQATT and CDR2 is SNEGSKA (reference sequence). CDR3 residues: CSLTTGTRYGELFF. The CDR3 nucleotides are TGCAGTCTCACTACCGGGACACGTTACGGGGAGCTGTTTTTT.

The CDR3 loop reads CASSLDGTPSYEQYF. CDR3 DNA: TGTGCCAGCAGCTTAGATGGGACTCCCTCCTACGAGCAGTACTTC. The chain carries TRBV7-6 and TRBJ2-7; a weak D match, TRBD2 (6 bases). Trimming shortened V by 1 base and J by 0 bases, and 10 bases separated the two germline ends. The germline gives CDR1 SGHVS, CDR2 FNYEAQ. The CDR3 is made up of 15 amino acids.

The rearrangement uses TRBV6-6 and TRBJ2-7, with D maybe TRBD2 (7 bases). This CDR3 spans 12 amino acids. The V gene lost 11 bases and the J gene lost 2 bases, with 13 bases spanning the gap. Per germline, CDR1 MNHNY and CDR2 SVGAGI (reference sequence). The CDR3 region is CAVSGGTYEQYF. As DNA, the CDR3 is TGTGCCGTTTCGGGGGGCACCTACGAGCAGTACTTC.

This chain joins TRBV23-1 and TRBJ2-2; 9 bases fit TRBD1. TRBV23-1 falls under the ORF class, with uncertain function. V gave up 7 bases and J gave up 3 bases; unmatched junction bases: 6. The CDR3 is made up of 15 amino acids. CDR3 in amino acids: CASTWDRVYTGELFF. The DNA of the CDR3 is TGCGCCAGCACCTGGGACAGGGTGTACACCGGGGAGCTGTTTTTT.

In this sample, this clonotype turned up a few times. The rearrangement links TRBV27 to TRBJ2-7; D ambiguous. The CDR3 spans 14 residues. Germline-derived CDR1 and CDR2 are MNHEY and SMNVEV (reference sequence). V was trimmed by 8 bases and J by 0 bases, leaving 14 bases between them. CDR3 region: CASSETVYSYEQYV. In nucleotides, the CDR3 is TGTGCCAGCTCCGAGACTGTATACTCCTACGAGCAGTACGTC.

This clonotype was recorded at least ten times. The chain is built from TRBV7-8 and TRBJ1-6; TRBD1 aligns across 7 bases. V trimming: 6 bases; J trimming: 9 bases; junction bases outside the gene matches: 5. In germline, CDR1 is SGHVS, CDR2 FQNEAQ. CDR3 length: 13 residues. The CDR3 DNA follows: TGTGCCAGCAGAGGCCAGGGGGGTTCACCCCTCCACTTT. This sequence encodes CASRGQGGSPLHF. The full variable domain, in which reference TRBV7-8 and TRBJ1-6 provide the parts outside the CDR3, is GAGVSQSPRYKVAKRGQDVALRCDPISGHVSLFWYQQALGQGPEFLTYFQNEAQLDKSGLPSDRFFAERPEGSVSTLKIQRTQQEDSAVYLCASRGQGGSPLHFGNGTRLTVT.

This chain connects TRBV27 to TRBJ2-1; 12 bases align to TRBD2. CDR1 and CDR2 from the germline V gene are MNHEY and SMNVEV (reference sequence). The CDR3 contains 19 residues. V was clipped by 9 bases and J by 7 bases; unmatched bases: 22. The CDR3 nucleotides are TGTGCCAGTCATTCGAGAGGGCTAGCGGGGGGGCAGAGGAAGAATGAGCAGTTCTTC. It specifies CASHSRGLAGGQRKNEQFF.

The CDR3 nucleotides read TGTGCCACCGCTAAAGGGGGAACGAACAATGAGCAGTTCTTC. This gives the protein CATAKGGTNNEQFF. The rearrangement links TRBV6-5 to TRBJ2-1, with a weak D call TRBD1 (6 bases). This CDR3 region has 14 residues. Trimming took off 10 bases at V and 5 bases at J, with 18 bases between the two ends. Per the germline V gene, CDR1 is MNHEY and CDR2 is SVGAGI.

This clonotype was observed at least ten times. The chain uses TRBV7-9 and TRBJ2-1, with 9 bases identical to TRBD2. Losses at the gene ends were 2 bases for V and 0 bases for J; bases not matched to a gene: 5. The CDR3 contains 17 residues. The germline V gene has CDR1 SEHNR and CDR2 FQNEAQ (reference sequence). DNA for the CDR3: TGTGCCAGCAGCTTAAAGCGGGGGGCCCTCTCCTACAATGAGCAGTTCTTC. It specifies CASSLKRGALSYNEQFF.

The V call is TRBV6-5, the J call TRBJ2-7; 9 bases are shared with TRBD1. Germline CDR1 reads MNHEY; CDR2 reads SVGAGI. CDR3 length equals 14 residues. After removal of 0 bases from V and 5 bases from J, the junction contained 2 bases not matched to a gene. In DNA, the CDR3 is TGTGCCAGCAGTTACTCAGGGACAGGGAACGAGCAGTACGTC. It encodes CASSYSGTGNEQYV.

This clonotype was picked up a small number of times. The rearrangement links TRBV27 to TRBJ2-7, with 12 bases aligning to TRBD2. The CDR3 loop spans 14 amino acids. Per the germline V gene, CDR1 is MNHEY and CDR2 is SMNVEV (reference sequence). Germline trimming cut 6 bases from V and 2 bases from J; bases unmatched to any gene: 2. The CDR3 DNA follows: TGTGCCAGCAGCTGGACTAGCGGGACCTACGAGCAGTACTTC. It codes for CASSWTSGTYEQYF.

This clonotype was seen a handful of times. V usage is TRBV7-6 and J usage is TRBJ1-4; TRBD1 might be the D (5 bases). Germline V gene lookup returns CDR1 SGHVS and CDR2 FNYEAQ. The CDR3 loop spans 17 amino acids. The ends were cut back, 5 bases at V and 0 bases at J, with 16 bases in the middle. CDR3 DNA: TGTGCCAGCAGCACTGGGGCGACTGTCGCAACTAATGAAAAACTGTTTTTT. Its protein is CASSTGATVATNEKLFF.

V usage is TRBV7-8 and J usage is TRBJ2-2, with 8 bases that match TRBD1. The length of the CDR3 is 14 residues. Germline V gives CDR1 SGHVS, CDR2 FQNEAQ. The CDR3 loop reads CVSRTGSDTGELFF. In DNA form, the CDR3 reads TGTGTCTCCCGGACAGGGTCGGACACCGGGGAGCTGTTTTTT. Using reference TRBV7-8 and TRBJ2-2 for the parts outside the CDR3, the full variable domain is GAGVSQSPRYKVAKRGQDVALRCDPISGHVSLFWYQQALGQGPEFLTYFQNEAQLDKSGLPSDRFFAERPEGSVSTLKIQRTQQEDSAVYLCVSRTGSDTGELFFGEGSRLTVL.

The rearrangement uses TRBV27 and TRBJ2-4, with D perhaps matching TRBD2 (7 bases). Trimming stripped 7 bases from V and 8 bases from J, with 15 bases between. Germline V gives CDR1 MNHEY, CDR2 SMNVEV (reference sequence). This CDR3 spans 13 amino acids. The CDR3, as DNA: TGTGCCAGCACCTCGGGGGGCCGGGACATTCAGTACTTC. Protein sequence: CASTSGGRDIQYF.

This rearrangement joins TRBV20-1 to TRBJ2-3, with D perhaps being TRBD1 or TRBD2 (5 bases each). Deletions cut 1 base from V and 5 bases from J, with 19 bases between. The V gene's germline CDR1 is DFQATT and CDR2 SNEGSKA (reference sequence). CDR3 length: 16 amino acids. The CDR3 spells CSARGPQGELIDTQYF. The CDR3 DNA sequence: TGCAGTGCTAGAGGTCCCCAGGGAGAGTTAATAGATACGCAGTATTTT.

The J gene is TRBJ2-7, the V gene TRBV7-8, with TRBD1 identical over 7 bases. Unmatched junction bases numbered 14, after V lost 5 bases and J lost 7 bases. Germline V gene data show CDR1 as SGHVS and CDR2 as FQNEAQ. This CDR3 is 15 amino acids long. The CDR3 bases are TGTGCCAGCAGCAACGGAGGCAGGGGGAAACGGGAGCAGTACTTC. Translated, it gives CASSNGGRGKREQYF.

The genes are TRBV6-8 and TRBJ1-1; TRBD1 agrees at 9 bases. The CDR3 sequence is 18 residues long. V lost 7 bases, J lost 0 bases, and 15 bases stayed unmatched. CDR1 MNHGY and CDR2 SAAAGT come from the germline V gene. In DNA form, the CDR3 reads TGTGCCAGCACTAAACACTCGGGACAGGGCTTTATGAACACTGAAGCTTTCTTT. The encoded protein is CASTKHSGQGFMNTEAFF.

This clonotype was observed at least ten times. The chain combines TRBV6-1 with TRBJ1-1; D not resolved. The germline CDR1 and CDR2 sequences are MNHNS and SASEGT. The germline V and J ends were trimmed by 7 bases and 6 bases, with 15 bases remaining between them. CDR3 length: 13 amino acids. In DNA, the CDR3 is TGTGCCAGCACCCCAACGGGGATCTCTGAAGCTTTCTTT. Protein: CASTPTGISEAFF.

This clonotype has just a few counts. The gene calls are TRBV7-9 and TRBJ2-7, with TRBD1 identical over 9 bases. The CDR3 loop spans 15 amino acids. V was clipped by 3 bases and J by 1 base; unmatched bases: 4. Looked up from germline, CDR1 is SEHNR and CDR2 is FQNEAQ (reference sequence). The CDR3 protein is CASSFGQGISYEQYF. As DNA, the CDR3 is TGTGCCAGCAGCTTCGGACAGGGGATTTCCTACGAGCAGTACTTC.

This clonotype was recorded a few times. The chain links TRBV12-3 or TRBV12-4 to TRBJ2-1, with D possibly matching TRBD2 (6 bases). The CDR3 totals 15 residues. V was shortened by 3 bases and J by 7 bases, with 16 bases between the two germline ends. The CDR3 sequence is CASSFWRGVENEQFF. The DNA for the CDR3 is TGTGCCAGCAGTTTCTGGCGGGGTGTTGAGAATGAGCAGTTCTTC.

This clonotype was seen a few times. CDR3 protein: CASSLATIGQNTEAFF. CDR3 in DNA: TGCGCCAGCAGCTTAGCCACCATCGGACAGAACACTGAAGCTTTCTTT. V and J are TRBV5-1 and TRBJ1-1, with D maybe TRBD1 (5 bases). This CDR3 spans 16 amino acids. From germline, CDR1 is SGHRS and CDR2 YFSETQ. Trimming took off 2 bases at V and 1 base at J, with 15 bases between the two ends.

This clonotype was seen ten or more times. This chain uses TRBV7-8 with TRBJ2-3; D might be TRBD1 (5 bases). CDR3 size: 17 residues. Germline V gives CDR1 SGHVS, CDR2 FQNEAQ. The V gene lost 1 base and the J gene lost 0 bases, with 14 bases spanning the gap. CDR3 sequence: CASSLGMNGASTDTQYF. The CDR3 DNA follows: TGTGCCAGCAGCTTAGGGATGAATGGGGCCAGCACAGATACGCAGTATTTT. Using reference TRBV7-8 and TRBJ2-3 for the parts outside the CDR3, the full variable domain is GAGVSQSPRYKVAKRGQDVALRCDPISGHVSLFWYQQALGQGPEFLTYFQNEAQLDKSGLPSDRFFAERPEGSVSTLKIQRTQQEDSAVYLCASSLGMNGASTDTQYFGPGTRLTVL.

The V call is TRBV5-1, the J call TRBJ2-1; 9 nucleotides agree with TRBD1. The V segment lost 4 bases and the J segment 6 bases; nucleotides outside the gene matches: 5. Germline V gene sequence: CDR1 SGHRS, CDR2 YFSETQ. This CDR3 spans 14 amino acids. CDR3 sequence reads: CASSRDRESNEQFF. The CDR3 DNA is TGCGCCAGCAGCAGGGACAGGGAAAGCAATGAGCAGTTCTTC. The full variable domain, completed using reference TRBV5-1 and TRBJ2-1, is KAGVTQTPRYLIKTRGQQVTLSCSPISGHRSVSWYQQTPGQGLQFLFEYFSETQRNKGNFPGRFSGRQFSNSRSEMNVSTLELGDSALYLCASSRDRESNEQFFGPGTRLTVL.

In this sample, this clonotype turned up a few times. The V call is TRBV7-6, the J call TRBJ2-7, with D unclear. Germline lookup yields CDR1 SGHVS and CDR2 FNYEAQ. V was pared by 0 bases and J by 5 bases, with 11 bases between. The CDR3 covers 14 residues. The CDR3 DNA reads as TGTGCCAGCAGCTTAGCAGGGATCATGGACGAGCAGTACTTC. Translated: CASSLAGIMDEQYF.

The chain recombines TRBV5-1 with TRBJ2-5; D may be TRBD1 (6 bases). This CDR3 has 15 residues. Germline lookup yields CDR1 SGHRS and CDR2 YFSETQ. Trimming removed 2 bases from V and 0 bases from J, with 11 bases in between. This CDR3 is CASSFRTVHQETQYF. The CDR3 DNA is TGCGCCAGCAGCTTTCGGACAGTACACCAAGAGACCCAGTACTTC.